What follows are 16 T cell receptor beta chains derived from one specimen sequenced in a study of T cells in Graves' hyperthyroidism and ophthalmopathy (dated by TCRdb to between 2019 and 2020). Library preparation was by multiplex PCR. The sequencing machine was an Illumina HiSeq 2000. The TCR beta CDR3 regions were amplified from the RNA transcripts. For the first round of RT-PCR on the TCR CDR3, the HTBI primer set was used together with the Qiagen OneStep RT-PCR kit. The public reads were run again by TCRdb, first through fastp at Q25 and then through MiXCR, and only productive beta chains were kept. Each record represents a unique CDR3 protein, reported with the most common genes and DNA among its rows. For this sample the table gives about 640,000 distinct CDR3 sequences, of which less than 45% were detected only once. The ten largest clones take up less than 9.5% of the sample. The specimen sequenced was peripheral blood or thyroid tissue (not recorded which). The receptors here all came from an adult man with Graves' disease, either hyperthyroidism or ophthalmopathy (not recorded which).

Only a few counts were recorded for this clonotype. This CDR3 reads CASSQVGSNEKLFF. CDR3 in DNA: TGTGCCAGCAGCCAAGTGGGGAGTAATGAAAAACTGTTTTTT. The chain recombines TRBV14 with TRBJ1-4, with D hard to call. In germline, CDR1 is SGHDN, CDR2 FVKESK. V lost 1 base to trimming and J lost 4 bases, with 7 bases between them. This CDR3 comprises 14 residues.

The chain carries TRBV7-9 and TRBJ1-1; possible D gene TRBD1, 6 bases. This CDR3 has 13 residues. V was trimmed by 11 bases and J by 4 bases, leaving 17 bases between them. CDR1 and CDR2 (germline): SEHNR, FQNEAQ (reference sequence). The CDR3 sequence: CAALSGVGTEAFF. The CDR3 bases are TGTGCCGCCCTTTCAGGGGTGGGCACTGAAGCTTTCTTT. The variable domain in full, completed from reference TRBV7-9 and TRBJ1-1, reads DTGVSQNPRHKITKRGQNVTFRCDPISEHNRLYWYRQTLGQGPEFLTYFQNEAQLEKSRLLSDRFSAERPKGSFSTLEIQRTEQGDSAMYLCAALSGVGTEAFFGQGTRLTVV.

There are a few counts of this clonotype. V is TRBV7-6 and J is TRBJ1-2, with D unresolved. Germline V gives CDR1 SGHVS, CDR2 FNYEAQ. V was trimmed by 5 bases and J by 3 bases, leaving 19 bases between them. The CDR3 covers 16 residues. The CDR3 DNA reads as TGTGCCAGCAGCCTGCGGAGCGGGGTCACAGACTATGGCTACACCTTC. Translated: CASSLRSGVTDYGYTF.

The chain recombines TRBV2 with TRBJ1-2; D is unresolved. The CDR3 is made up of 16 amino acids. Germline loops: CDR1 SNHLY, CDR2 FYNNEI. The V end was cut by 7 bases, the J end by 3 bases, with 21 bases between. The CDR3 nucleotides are TGTGCCAGCACCCCCATCGTCGTGGCAGGAGACTATGGCTACACCTTC. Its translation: CASTPIVVAGDYGYTF.

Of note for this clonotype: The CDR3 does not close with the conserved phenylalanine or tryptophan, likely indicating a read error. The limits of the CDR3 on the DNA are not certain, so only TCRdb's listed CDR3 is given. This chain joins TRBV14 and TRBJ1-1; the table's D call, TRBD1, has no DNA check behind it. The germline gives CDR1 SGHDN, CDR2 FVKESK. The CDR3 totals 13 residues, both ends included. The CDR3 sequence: CASSPEDRAGSFI.

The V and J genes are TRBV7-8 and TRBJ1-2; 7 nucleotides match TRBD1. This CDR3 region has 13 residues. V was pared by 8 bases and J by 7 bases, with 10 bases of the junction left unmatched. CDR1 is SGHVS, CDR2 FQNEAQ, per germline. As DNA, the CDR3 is TGTGCCAGCTCTCAGGACAGGTCGAGTGGCTACACCTTC. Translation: CASSQDRSSGYTF.

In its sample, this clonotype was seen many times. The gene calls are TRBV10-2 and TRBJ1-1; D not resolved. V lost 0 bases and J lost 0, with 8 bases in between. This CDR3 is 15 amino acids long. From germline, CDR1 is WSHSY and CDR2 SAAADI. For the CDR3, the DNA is TGCGCCAGCAGTGAGTCGCCGAACATGAACACTGAAGCTTTCTTT. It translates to CASSESPNMNTEAFF.

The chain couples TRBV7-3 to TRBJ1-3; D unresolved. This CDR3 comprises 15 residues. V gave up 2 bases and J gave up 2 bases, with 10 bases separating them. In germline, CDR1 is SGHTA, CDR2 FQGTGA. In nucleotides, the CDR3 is TGTGCCAGCAGCTTAGCTCCCGGCCCTGGAAACACCATATATTTT. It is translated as CASSLAPGPGNTIYF.

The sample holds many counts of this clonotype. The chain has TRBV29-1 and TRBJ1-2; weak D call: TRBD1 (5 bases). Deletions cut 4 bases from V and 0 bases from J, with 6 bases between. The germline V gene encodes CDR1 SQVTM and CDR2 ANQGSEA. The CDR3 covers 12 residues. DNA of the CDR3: TGCAGCGTTGGGGACCCTAACTATGGCTACACCTTC. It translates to CSVGDPNYGYTF.

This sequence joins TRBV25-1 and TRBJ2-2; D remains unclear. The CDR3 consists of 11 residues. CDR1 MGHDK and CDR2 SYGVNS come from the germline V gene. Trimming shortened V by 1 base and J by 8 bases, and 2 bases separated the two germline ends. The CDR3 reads CASSEWGELFF. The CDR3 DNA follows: TGTGCCAGCAGTGAATGGGGGGAGCTGTTTTTT.

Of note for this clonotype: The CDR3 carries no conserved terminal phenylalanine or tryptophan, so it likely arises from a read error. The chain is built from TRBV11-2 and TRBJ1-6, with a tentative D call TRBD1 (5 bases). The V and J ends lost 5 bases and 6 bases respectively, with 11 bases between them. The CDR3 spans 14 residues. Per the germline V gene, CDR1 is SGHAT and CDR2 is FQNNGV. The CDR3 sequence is CASSQGRGNSPLHL. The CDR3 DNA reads TGTGCCAGCAGCCAGGGTAGGGGTAATTCACCCCTCCACCTT.

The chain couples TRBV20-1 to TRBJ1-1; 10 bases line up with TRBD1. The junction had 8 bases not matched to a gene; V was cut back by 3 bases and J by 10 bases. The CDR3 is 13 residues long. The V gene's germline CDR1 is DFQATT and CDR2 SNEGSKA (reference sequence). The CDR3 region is CSASEGQGRAAFF. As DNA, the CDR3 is TGCAGTGCTAGTGAGGGACAGGGGCGTGCAGCTTTCTTT.

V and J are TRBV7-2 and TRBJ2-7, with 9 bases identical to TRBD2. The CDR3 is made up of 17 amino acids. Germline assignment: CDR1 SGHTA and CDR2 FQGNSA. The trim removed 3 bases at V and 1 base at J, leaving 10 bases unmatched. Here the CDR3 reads CASSFDRRGGPSYEQYF. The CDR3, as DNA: TGTGCCAGCAGCTTTGATCGGCGGGGGGGCCCATCCTACGAGCAGTACTTC.

In DNA, the CDR3 is TGTGCCAGCAGTTTAGATGCAGGGGGTTCGAGCAATCAGCCCCAGCATTTT. It encodes CASSLDAGGSSNQPQHF. The chain joins TRBV12-3 or TRBV12-4 to TRBJ1-5; 7 bases align to TRBD1. Trimming removed 1 base from V and 1 base from J; junction bases left unmatched: 7. The CDR3 spans 17 residues.

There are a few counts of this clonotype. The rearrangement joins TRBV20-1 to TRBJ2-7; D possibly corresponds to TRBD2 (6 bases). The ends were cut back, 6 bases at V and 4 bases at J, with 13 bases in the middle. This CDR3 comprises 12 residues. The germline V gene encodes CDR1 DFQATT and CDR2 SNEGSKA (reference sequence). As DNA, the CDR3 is TGCAGTGCCAAGCCTGGGACTTACGAGCAGTACTTC. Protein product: CSAKPGTYEQYF.

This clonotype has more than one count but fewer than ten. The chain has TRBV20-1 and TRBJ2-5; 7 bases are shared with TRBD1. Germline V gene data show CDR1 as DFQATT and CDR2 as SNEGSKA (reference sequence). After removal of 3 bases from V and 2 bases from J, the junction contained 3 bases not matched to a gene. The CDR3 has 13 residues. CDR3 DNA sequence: TGCAGTGCTAGCGGACAGGAGCAAGAGACCCAGTACTTC. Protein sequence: CSASGQEQETQYF.